This TCR beta chain was obtained from a study of T cell repertoires in cytomegalovirus infection. TCRdb reprocessed the reads via MiXCR and lists one record per CDR3 protein. The repertoire holds about 530,000 distinct CDR3 sequences, with around 27% as singletons. With 3 bases clipped from V and 1 base from J, the junction kept 2 bases outside the gene matches. Germline V lookup: CDR1 KGHSH, CDR2 LQKENI. The CDR3 is made up of 17 amino acids. This clonotype was counted at least ten times. This receptor was identified in a human donor in good health (CMV status not recorded). Some clones in this sample may be carry-over from other donors' samples. The chain combines TRBV18 with TRBJ2-1, with 14 bases that match TRBD2. Sequencing was done on a sample of PBMCs. CDR3 nucleotides: TGTGCCAGCTCACCGCGACTAGCGGGAGGGTCCTACAATGAGCAGTTCTTC. Translating it yields CASSPRLAGGSYNEQFF.